This T cell receptor (beta chain) was observed in a study of shared clonotypes between healthy human individuals (dated by TCRdb to 2020 to 2022). Broadly, across the study: A couple of women and a few men aged 18 to 49 years were included in the cohort. Leukapheresis yielded between about 0.9 and 10 billion PBMCs per donor. To estimate repertoire size and how much clonotype sharing occurs between individuals, the study deeply sequenced the blood TCR repertoires of several healthy adults. To increase sequencing depth and limit assay-specific biases, different laboratories used diverse techniques to prepare libraries and sequence TCR repertoires. Per donor, three plates each were used for CD4 naive and CD4 memory, two for CD8 naive, and one for CD8 memory.

The investigation overall reported the following: Sharing across a few donors was observed for about 4.8% of naive CD4, over 3% of naive CD8, 2% to 2.5% of memory CD4, and approximately 0.41% of memory CD8 clonotypes. Pairwise subsampling indicated that sequencing depth was expected to affect the degree of clonotype sharing among donors. Compared with non-shared clonotypes, clonotypes shared by all four sorted-subset donors had higher generation probabilities. Naive subsets generally had larger estimated clonotype richness than memory subsets did. Because the study included only a small number of donors, the genetic and exposure-history diversity represented was limited. Rarefaction of sorted-subset datasets indicated incomplete sequencing despite the large sequencing depth. Only blood was sampled, and tissue TCR repertoires likely differ from those in blood.

The trim is 0 bases for V and 8 bases for J, with a gap of 8 bases between the germline ends. Sequences LNHNV (CDR1) and YYDKDF (CDR2) are obtained from the germline V gene (reference sequence). Including the terminal cysteine and phenylalanine, the CDR3 comprises 13 residues. CDR3 DNA only is kept here, 39 bases in frame from base 1. The donors were healthy, HIV-negative adults with no recently reported acute infections or vaccinations. Every donor was a Caucasian adult residing in Nashville, Tennessee, USA. CD4+ T cells were enriched through magnetic negative selection, after which naive cells were positively selected on CD45RA and the remaining negative fraction served as the memory subset. After blood collection by leukapheresis, PBMCs were isolated using Ficoll-Histopaque density gradient centrifugation and then cryopreserved in the vapor phase of liquid nitrogen. Purity and quantity of every magnetically sorted T cell population were checked by analytical flow cytometry. Genomic DNA was isolated from each sorted fraction and quantified by UV absorbance on a Nanodrop 2000c.

Comments on this clone: Its antigen remains unidentified. Base quality data are lacking; no much larger clone is found one base away.

TCR CDR3 regions were amplified from genomic DNA by multiplex PCR using the deep immunoSEQ assay. Extracted genomic DNA from each cell subset was distributed evenly across all wells of several immunoSEQ 96-well plates, and each plate was treated as a replicate. For sorted subsets, around 200 ng genomic DNA, equal to 25,000 to 35,000 T cell genomes, was loaded into each replicate PCR. Purified libraries were measured with a Qubit 3.0 fluorometer, size-checked on a Bioanalyzer 2100, and measured again with the KAPA Library Quantification kit. Every immunoSEQ 96-well plate was sequenced on a dedicated single-read 150-cycle Illumina NextSeq 550 flow cell. In the original analysis: Because the immunoSEQ output included only junctional sequences and no quality scores, the filtering could not be the same as the filtering used for full-length reads. To assign V/J genes and CDR3, sequences were annotated against IMGT germline references using PyIR, a Python wrapper for IgBLAST v1.9. Reads were filtered out if the reads had weak V/J assignments (E-value above 1e-6), no CDR3, stop codons, out-of-frame junctions, or ambiguous translated residues. V3J clonotypes were defined as sequences sharing an identical inferred V gene, J gene, and CDR3 amino acid sequence. To compute the percentage overlap between repertoires, the number of shared unique clonotypes was divided by the size of the smaller repertoire. Three approaches were used to assess repertoire richness: RTK rarefaction, the Chao1 estimator, and Recon v2.1 estimates of unobserved clonotypes. Generation probabilities for all TCRbeta clonotypes obtained by the gDNA method from four donors were computed using OLGA. The immuneACCESS repertoire file appears here via TCRdb, limited to in-frame rearrangements. These files lack a portion of the clones; in checked studies, under half of the deficit traces to unresolved V genes, and the cause of the others is not known. D and trimming were read from the DNA, whereas the V and J calls and clone size are those reported in that table. For this sample the table gives about 2.3 million clones, of which roughly 93% were detected only once. 0.39% of the sample belongs to the ten largest clones.

Sample: naive CD4+ T cells from PBMCs. Taken with the paper, the label for cell subset or site translates to: CD45RA+ positively selected. The chain employs TRBV15 and TRBJ2-1, with the D gene call left open. This TCR derives from a man between 18 and 35 years old in good health. Some clones in this sample may be carry-over from other donors' samples. The CDR3 has the sequence CATSRDFLDEQFF. DNA sequence: TGTGCCACCAGCAGAGACTTCCTGGATGAGCAGTTCTTC.